The TCR gamma chain under discussion was sequenced for a study of gamma-delta T cells after stem cell transplantation (dated by TCRdb to the mid-2010s). The library was prepared using RT-PCR. For sequencing, an Illumina MiSeq was employed. TCRdb reprocessed the public reads with the caller CATT; rows with the same DNA were merged afterwards. The sample table records about 4,800 gamma-chain clones; 15% to 25% of these occur just once. The ten largest make up roughly 3.6% of the sample. In the case of this clone: The target of this receptor is not known. Base quality data are lacking; no much larger clone is found one base away.

V is trimmed back by 3 bases and J by 7 bases, and the junction contains 9 bases that no gene match accounts for. Based on the germline V gene (reference sequence), the CDR1 and CDR2 sequences are VTNTFY and YDVSTARD. The CDR3 starts with the cysteine, ends with the phenylalanine, and has 13 residues. Just the 39-base CDR3 DNA is kept, in frame starting at base 1. The origin of this receptor is a human donor. It is not recorded whose cells these are; they may come from a transplant donor. The V and J genes are TRGV3 and TRGJ1 or TRGJ2. Sequenced sample: gamma-delta T cells. The DNA is TGTGCCACCTGGGACTGGGCAGGCTATAAGAAACTCTTT. Its coded protein is CATWDWAGYKKLF.